Sequencing of this TCR beta chain was carried out in a study of blood T cell repertoires in COVID-19. Study context: The cDNA or gDNA used as material had been derived from T cells, B-cell-depleted T cells, or PBMCs.

V gave up 3 bases and J gave up 0 bases; unmatched junction bases: 7. The germline V gene has CDR1 SGHRS and CDR2 YFSETQ. The CDR3 runs to 17 residues. Clones were read by immunoSEQ multiplex PCR, and TCRdb kept only the in-frame ones, dropping some. Of 400,000 to 550,000 clones listed, approximately 90% are singletons. The material sequenced was peripheral blood. The chain is built from TRBV5-1 and TRBJ2-2; 8 bases map to TRBD2. This TCR was sampled from a woman between 25 and 40 years old with acute or convalescent COVID-19. Here the CDR3 DNA reads TGCGCCAGCAGCTCTCCCGCGGGGGGCGCGAACACCGGGGAGCTGTTTTTT. Encoded protein: CASSSPAGGANTGELFF.